A selection of T cell receptor beta chains follows, all from one sample in a study of blood T cell repertoires in COVID-19. Using immunoSEQ multiplex PCR, the repertoire was profiled, and TCRdb retains in-frame clones only, with some absent. This table holds 250,000 or so clones, about 80% found once. Sequencing used peripheral blood. These receptors were taken from an elderly woman with acute or convalescent COVID-19. Both conserved end residues are part of each CDR3. D genes are given only for firm matches. Expanded clones get a size class; other rows say once, few or many, or leave the size out.

j_gene | v_gene | d_gene | abundance | CDR3aa | CDR3nt
TRBJ2-1 | TRBV3-1/TRBV3-2 | - | - | CASSEGGRSFF | TGTGCCAGCAGCGAGGGGGGGCGGTCGTTCTTC
TRBJ1-2 | TRBV7-2 | - | - | CASRTVYGYTF | TGTGCCAGCAGAACAGTTTATGGCTACACCTTC
TRBJ1-2 | TRBV25-1 | TRBD1 | - | CASSLGQGYGYTF | TGTGCCAGCAGTTTAGGACAGGGGTATGGCTACACCTTC
TRBJ2-1 | TRBV5-4 | - | - | CAGGTDDEQFF | TGTGCCGGCGGGACAGACGATGAGCAGTTCTTC
TRBJ2-3 | TRBV7-2 | TRBD2 | - | CASSLALGGGSDTQYF | TGTGCCAGCAGCTTAGCTCTGGGGGGGGGTTCAGATACGCAGTATTTT
TRBJ1-1 | TRBV12-3/TRBV12-4 | - | - | CASRGTGFQEAFF | TGTGCCAGCAGGGGAACAGGGTTCCAAGAAGCTTTCTTT
TRBJ1-2 | TRBV28 | - | once | CASSEDRYGYTF | TGTGCCAGCAGTGAGGACAGATATGGCTACACCTTC
TRBJ2-5 | TRBV11-2 | - | once | CASRFGGETQYF | TGTGCCAGCAGATTCGGAGGAGAGACCCAGTACTTC
TRBJ2-4 | TRBV19 | TRBD1 | - | CASSLDRLLAKNIQYF | TGTGCCAGTAGTCTGGACAGGCTACTAGCCAAAAACATTCAGTACTTC
TRBJ2-2 | TRBV4-3 | - | - | CASSQDPGQLAGELFF | TGCGCCAGCAGCCAAGATCCTGGACAGCTTGCCGGGGAGCTGTTTTTT
TRBJ1-5 | TRBV4-2 | - | - | CASSRGGDQPQHF | TGTGCCAGCAGCCGAGGGGGGGATCAGCCCCAGCATTTT
TRBJ2-5 | TRBV7-2 | TRBD2 | - | CASSLATSGGQETQYF | TGTGCCAGCAGCTTAGCGACTAGCGGAGGGCAAGAGACCCAGTACTTC
TRBJ1-2 | TRBV2 | - | - | CASSSTAGAAGGYTF | TGTGCCAGCTCTTCAACCGCAGGGGCGGCGGGTGGCTACACCTTC
TRBJ2-5 | TRBV6-2/TRBV6-3 | - | once | CASSYSKSDQETQYF | TGTGCCAGCAGTTACTCGAAGTCAGACCAAGAGACCCAGTACTTC
TRBJ2-1 | TRBV30 | TRBD1 | - | CAWSSGQGVNEQFF | TGTGCCTGGAGTTCCGGACAGGGGGTCAATGAGCAGTTCTTC
TRBJ1-1 | TRBV7-2 | - | - | CASSFQAGNTEAFF | TGTGCCAGCAGTTTCCAAGCGGGGAACACTGAAGCTTTCTTT
TRBJ2-2 | TRBV9 | TRBD2 | few | CASSVTSGSSRYAGELFF | TGTGCCAGCAGCGTAACTAGCGGGAGCTCGAGGTACGCCGGGGAGCTGTTTTTT
TRBJ2-7 | TRBV28 | TRBD1 | once | CASRKGQGVPLYEQYF | TGTGCCAGCAGGAAGGGACAGGGGGTCCCACTATACGAGCAGTACTTC
TRBJ1-1 | TRBV6-2/TRBV6-3 | - | - | CASSSKTGITNTEAFF | TGTGCCAGCAGTTCAAAGACAGGAATTACGAACACTGAAGCTTTCTTT
TRBJ1-2 | TRBV3-1/TRBV3-2 | - | once | CASSARQAPGYGYTF | TGTGCCAGCAGCGCAAGACAGGCCCCCGGGTATGGCTACACCTTC
TRBJ1-2 | TRBV7-9 | - | - | CASSLAGKGEEYGYTF | TGTGCCAGCAGCTTAGCAGGAAAAGGGGAAGAGTATGGCTACACCTTC
TRBJ1-3 | TRBV3-1/TRBV3-2 | - | - | CASSQDLTGRNTIYF | TGTGCCAGCAGCCAAGATCTCACAGGGCGAAACACCATATATTTT